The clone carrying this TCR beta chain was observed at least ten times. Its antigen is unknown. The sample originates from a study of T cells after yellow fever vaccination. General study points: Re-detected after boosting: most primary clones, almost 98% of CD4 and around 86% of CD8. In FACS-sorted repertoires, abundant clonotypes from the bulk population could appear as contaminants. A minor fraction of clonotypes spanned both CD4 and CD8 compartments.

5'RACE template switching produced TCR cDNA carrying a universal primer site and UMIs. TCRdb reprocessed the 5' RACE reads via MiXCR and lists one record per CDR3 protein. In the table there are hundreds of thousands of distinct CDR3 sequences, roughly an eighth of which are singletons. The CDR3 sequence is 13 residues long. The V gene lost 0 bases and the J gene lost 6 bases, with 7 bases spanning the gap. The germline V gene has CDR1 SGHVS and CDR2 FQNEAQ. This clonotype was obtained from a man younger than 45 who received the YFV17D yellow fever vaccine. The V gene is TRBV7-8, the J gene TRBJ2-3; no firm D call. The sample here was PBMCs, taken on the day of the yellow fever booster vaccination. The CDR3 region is CASSLATSDTQYF. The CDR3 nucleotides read TGTGCCAGCAGCTTAGCGACCTCGGATACGCAGTATTTT.